These T cell receptor beta chains were read from a single sample in a study of shared T cell receptors in the human thymus. Sequencing was performed with immunoSEQ multiplex PCR; in TCRdb, only in-frame clones are kept and a portion is missing. The sample consists of under 700,000 clones, about four fifths of them appearing once. These records were also assigned to another study, of human thymus T cells.

The source material was thymocytes. Receptors were obtained from a boy younger than two with a congenital heart defect. CDR3s include the opening cysteine and the closing phenylalanine or tryptophan. D genes are given only for firm matches. The listing skips clone size in some rows; elsewhere it reads once, few, many or a size class.

cdr3_nt	cdr3_aa	v_call	j_call	clone_size	d_call
TGTGCCAGCAGCCCACAGAGGACGAGGGCGGAAAAACTGTTTTTT	CASSPQRTRAEKLFF	TRBV7-8	TRBJ1-4	.	.
TGTGCCAGCAGCTGGGACAGGTCCTCCTACGAGCAGTACTTC	CASSWDRSSYEQYF	TRBV5-4	TRBJ2-7	once	TRBD1
TGCGCCAGCAGCCCCCGGGCCGGCGGGATGCTATACGAGCAGTACTTC	CASSPRAGGMLYEQYF	TRBV4-1	TRBJ2-7	.	.
TGCGCCAGCAGCCACCGGACAGGTGCTAACTATGGCTACACCTTC	CASSHRTGANYGYTF	TRBV4-3	TRBJ1-2	.	TRBD1
TGTGCCAGCAACGTGAGATCGGTAAACCATGAGCAGTTCTTC	CASNVRSVNHEQFF	TRBV28	TRBJ2-1	once	.
TGTGCCAGCAGTTTAGCGGGGGACAGGACCAATACCTACGAGCAGTACTTC	CASSLAGDRTNTYEQYF	TRBV27	TRBJ2-7	.	.
TGTGCCTGGAGTGCCCCCCCCGGGAGGGCCTACAATGAGCAGTTCTTC	CAWSAPPGRAYNEQFF	TRBV30	TRBJ2-1	few	TRBD2
TGCGCCAGCAAGCTAGCGGAAGCCAAAAACATTCAGTACTTC	CASKLAEAKNIQYF	TRBV10-2	TRBJ2-4	.	TRBD2
TGTGCCAGCAGGGCTAGCGGGAGGGCCGACAATGAGCAGTTCTTC	CASRASGRADNEQFF	TRBV6-6	TRBJ2-1	.	TRBD2
TGTGCCAGCAGTGAAGGACAGGGGTTATGGGAAAAACTGTTTTTT	CASSEGQGLWEKLFF	TRBV6-1	TRBJ1-4	few	TRBD1
TGCGCCAGCAGCCAAGATGGGGCACAATCAGTAAGCTCCTATAATTCACCCCTCCACTTT	CASSQDGAQSVSSYNSPLHF	TRBV4-3	TRBJ1-6	few	.
TGCGCCAGCAGCCATCGGGAGGGACGTAGCACAGATACGCAGTATTTT	CASSHREGRSTDTQYF	TRBV5-1	TRBJ2-3	.	TRBD2
TGTGCCAGCAGTGAAATGGGGAAGGGGGCTTCTCAGCCCCAGCATTTT	CASSEMGKGASQPQHF	TRBV6-1	TRBJ1-5	.	TRBD1
TGTGCCACCAGCAGACGATGGGGGACTAGCGGGAGGAACTACGAGCAGTACTTC	CATSRRWGTSGRNYEQYF	TRBV15	TRBJ2-7	.	TRBD2
TGTGCCTGGAGTTCCCCGTATAGCGGCTCCTACGAGCAGTACTTC	CAWSSPYSGSYEQYF	TRBV30	TRBJ2-7	.	.
TGTGCCAGCAGTGCGTACGGTAGCCCCTACGAGCAGTACTTC	CASSAYGSPYEQYF	TRBV11-2	TRBJ2-7	.	.
TGTGCCAGCACTCCACAGGGGGCAGGGTGGAAAACCCTCCACTTT	CASTPQGAGWKTLHF	TRBV27	TRBJ1-6	.	TRBD1
TGCGCCAGCAGCCTCGGGACTTGGCAAGGGGAGCAGTTCTTC	CASSLGTWQGEQFF	TRBV4-3	TRBJ2-1	.	.
TGTGCCAGCAGGGCGCGGGAGGGAGGAACCGGGGAGCTGTTTTTT	CASRAREGGTGELFF	TRBV6-1	TRBJ2-2	.	TRBD2
TGTGCCAGCAGCTTACTAAAACGTGCGCGTATGAACACTGAAGCTTTCTTT	CASSLLKRARMNTEAFF	TRBV7-2	TRBJ1-1	.	.
TGTGCCAGCAGTCATGGTAGAGCGGGATCCTACGAGCAGTACTTC	CASSHGRAGSYEQYF	TRBV27	TRBJ2-7	.	TRBD2
TGTGCCAGCAGCACAGACGGACCGGGACATACCTACGAGCAGTACTTC	CASSTDGPGHTYEQYF	TRBV7-2	TRBJ2-7	.	.
TGTGCCAGCAGCAAAGCACGGGGAGACTATGGCTACACCTTC	CASSKARGDYGYTF	TRBV21-1	TRBJ1-2	.	.
TGTGCCAGCAGTGAATCACCCCTAGGCTACACCTTC	CASSESPLGYTF	TRBV6-1	TRBJ1-2	.	.
TGTGCCAGCAGTGGGGACAGGGGGCAGGAACTAGCGGGAATCGAGCAGTACTTC	CASSGDRGQELAGIEQYF	TRBV6-1	TRBJ2-7	.	TRBD1
TGTGCCAGTAGTATTGAAACCCGAGCGAGAACAGATACGCAGTATTTT	CASSIETRARTDTQYF	TRBV19	TRBJ2-3	.	.
TGTGCCAGCTCACCTGGTTCGGACTATGGCTACACCTTC	CASSPGSDYGYTF	TRBV18	TRBJ1-2	.	.
TGTGCCAGTAGTATAGAAACAGGAGTCCAAGAGACCCAGTACTTC	CASSIETGVQETQYF	TRBV19	TRBJ2-5	.	.
TGTGCCAGCAGTGACGGCCACAGATCGAGCTCCTACGAGCAGTACTTC	CASSDGHRSSSYEQYF	TRBV2	TRBJ2-7	once	.
TGTGCCCGGGGGGGCGGTTCGAACACTGAAGCTTTCTTT	CARGGGSNTEAFF	TRBV30	TRBJ1-1	.	.
TGTGCCAGCAGTCTCATTCCGCCCCCGACCGCGGGGGTGGCTGAAGCTTTCTTT	CASSLIPPPTAGVAEAFF	TRBV27	TRBJ1-1	.	.
TGTGCCAGCAGTTCCCAGGACAGGGGCTTGCGTAACACCGGGGAGCTGTTTTTT	CASSSQDRGLRNTGELFF	TRBV28	TRBJ2-2	.	TRBD1
TGTGCCAGCAGTTACGATCGGGGCAGGGGGCCTGAAGCTTTCTTT	CASSYDRGRGPEAFF	TRBV6-5	TRBJ1-1	.	TRBD1
TGTGCCAGCAGTTTCAGAGGACAGGTGAACACCGGGGAGCTGTTTTTT	CASSFRGQVNTGELFF	TRBV28	TRBJ2-2	.	TRBD1
TGTGCCAGCAGAGGCCGGACAGGGGCTCCCAACTATGGCTACACCTTC	CASRGRTGAPNYGYTF	TRBV28	TRBJ1-2	.	TRBD1
TGTGCCAGCAGTATCGGACTAGCGGGAGTTTGGGTGGGGGGTGAGCAGTTCTTC	CASSIGLAGVWVGGEQFF	TRBV27	TRBJ2-1	.	TRBD2